These 32 T cell receptor beta chains came from one sample sequenced in a study of cytomegalovirus exposure and HLA in healthy donors. PCR involved 60 Vbeta and 13 Jbeta primers. Method: immunoSEQ multiplex PCR; TCRdb's copy keeps in-frame clones and lacks some. The sample yields roughly 130,000 clones, 74% seen once. The source material was PBMCs. All receptors come from a woman aged 45-65 years in good health and CMV-seropositive.

The chain employs TRBV7-8 and TRBJ1-6; D remains unclear. V lost 3 bases to trimming and J lost 4 bases, with 7 bases between them. CDR1 SGHVS and CDR2 FQNEAQ come from the germline V gene. CDR3 length: 14 amino acids. The CDR3: CASSLEQYNSPLHF. In DNA form, the CDR3 reads TGTGCCAGCAGCTTGGAGCAGTATAATTCACCCCTCCACTTT.

The genes are TRBV30 and TRBJ2-5; 8 bases are shared with TRBD1. This CDR3 comprises 16 residues. The germline V gene has CDR1 GTSNPN and CDR2 SVGIG (reference sequence). After removal of 2 bases from V and 1 base from J, the junction contained 9 bases not matched to a gene. The CDR3 region is CAWSPTGTGFQETQYF. The CDR3 coding sequence is TGTGCCTGGAGTCCTACCGGGACAGGCTTCCAAGAGACCCAGTACTTC.

The V gene is TRBV18, the J gene TRBJ1-4; D is ambiguous. The V gene's germline CDR1 is KGHSH and CDR2 LQKENI. The V gene lost 3 bases and the J gene lost 5 bases, with 13 bases spanning the gap. This CDR3 has 15 residues. CDR3 residues: CASSPGFGENEKLFF. CDR3 nucleotide sequence: TGTGCCAGCTCACCGGGTTTTGGGGAGAATGAAAAACTGTTTTTT.

This CDR3 is CASSPEQGSWEQYF. The CDR3 bases are TGTGCCAGCTCACCGGAACAGGGGTCTTGGGAGCAGTACTTC. The rearrangement joins TRBV18 to TRBJ2-7; 7 bases match TRBD1. J was trimmed by 7 bases and V by 3 bases; bases with no gene match: 9. Germline V gene lookup returns CDR1 KGHSH and CDR2 LQKENI. The CDR3 runs 14 residues. The full variable domain, its missing parts supplied by reference TRBV18 and TRBJ2-7, is NAGVMQNPRHLVRRRGQEARLRCSPMKGHSHVYWYRQLPEEGLKFMVYLQKENIIDESGMPKERFSAEFPKEGPSILRIQQVVRGDSAAYFCASSPEQGSWEQYFGPGTRLTVT.

V is TRBV18 and J is TRBJ2-6; D ambiguous. The CDR3 consists of 16 residues. The ends were cut back, 6 bases at V and 0 bases at J, with 12 bases in the middle. Germline-derived CDR1 and CDR2 are KGHSH and LQKENI. CDR3 loop: CASSPEIISGANVLTF. Written as DNA, the CDR3 is TGTGCCAGCTCGCCCGAGATAATCTCTGGGGCCAACGTCCTGACTTTC.

A few counts support this clone. V usage is TRBV27 and J usage is TRBJ1-5, with TRBD1 matching 7 bases. V shed 3 bases and J 7 bases; nucleotides not matched to a gene: 6. This CDR3 has 14 amino acids. In germline, CDR1 is MNHEY, CDR2 SMNVEV (reference sequence). CDR3 in amino acids: CASSLEGGWQPQHF. In DNA, the CDR3 is TGTGCCAGCAGTTTGGAAGGGGGCTGGCAGCCCCAGCATTTT.

J is TRBJ2-5 and V is TRBV6-4, with D possibly TRBD1 on 6 matching bases. The CDR3 is made up of 15 amino acids. Between the trimmed V and J ends, which lost 7 bases and 4 bases, there was a span of 19 bases. The germline gives CDR1 MRHNA, CDR2 SNTAGT. CDR3 in amino acids: CASKGDRQVRETQYF. CDR3 nucleotide sequence: TGTGCCAGCAAGGGTGACCGACAGGTAAGAGAGACCCAGTACTTC.

This chain joins TRBV2 and TRBJ1-6; TRBD1 aligns across 7 bases. This CDR3 spans 14 amino acids. Germline lookup yields CDR1 SNHLY and CDR2 FYNNEI. With V trimmed by 5 bases and J by 7 bases, 5 bases remained unmatched. CDR3 coding DNA: TGTGCCAGCAGTCCTGGACAGGAGAATTCACCCCTCCACTTT. Amino acids: CASSPGQENSPLHF.

The chain links TRBV6-5 to TRBJ1-4, with D unclear. Trimming removed 3 bases from V and 7 bases from J, with 12 bases in between. Germline V gives CDR1 MNHEY, CDR2 SVGAGI. This CDR3 region has 14 residues. The CDR3 DNA sequence: TGTGCCAGCAGTTATGGGCAGGATGTTGAAAAACTGTTTTTT. Translated: CASSYGQDVEKLFF.

This chain uses TRBV5-1 with TRBJ1-3, with D possibly matching TRBD1 (5 bases). CDR3 length equals 14 residues. In germline, CDR1 is SGHRS, CDR2 YFSETQ. V shed 3 bases and J shed 2 bases, with 9 bases lying between them. CDR3 sequence: CASSSGEAGNTIYF. In DNA form, the CDR3 reads TGCGCCAGCAGCTCGGGGGAGGCTGGAAACACCATATATTTT.

This clone occurred many times. The gene calls are TRBV6-1 and TRBJ2-2, with D possibly TRBD2 on 5 matching bases. Germline CDR1 reads MNHNS; CDR2 reads SASEGT. The CDR3 sequence is 16 residues long. Trimming pared 0 bases from V and 2 bases from J, leaving 10 bases between. The CDR3 sequence is CASSEASGLNTGELFF. The CDR3 DNA reads TGTGCCAGCAGTGAAGCGTCGGGATTAAACACCGGGGAGCTGTTTTTT.

The V and J genes are TRBV14 and TRBJ2-7, with D perhaps matching TRBD1 (6 bases). V lost 5 bases, J lost 3 bases, and 17 bases lay in between. Germline V gene sequence: CDR1 SGHDN, CDR2 FVKESK. CDR3 size: 15 residues. CDR3 bases: TGTGCCAGCAGCGCTCGGACAGTCCGAAACTACGAGCAGTACTTC. This gives the protein CASSARTVRNYEQYF.

The V and J genes are TRBV11-2 and TRBJ2-7; D uncertain. This CDR3 has 12 residues. CDR1 is SGHAT, CDR2 FQNNGV, per germline. The ends were cut back, 6 bases at V and 5 bases at J, with 11 bases in the middle. The CDR3 spells CASRSLRHEQYF. The CDR3 DNA follows: TGTGCCAGCAGGAGCCTGAGGCACGAGCAGTACTTC.

This chain links TRBV11-3 with TRBJ2-3; the match to TRBD2 covers 14 bases. V lost 4 bases and J lost 6; bases outside the gene matches: 6. The germline gives CDR1 SGHNT, CDR2 YENEEA. CDR3 size: 16 residues. The CDR3 loop is CASSSRLAGGPDTQYF. CDR3 in DNA: TGTGCCAGCAGCTCCCGACTAGCGGGGGGGCCTGATACGCAGTATTTT.

This clone was counted only a few times. The rearrangement joins TRBV2 to TRBJ2-1, with a weak D call TRBD2 (7 bases). Germline V gene lookup returns CDR1 SNHLY and CDR2 FYNNEI. The CDR3 consists of 13 residues. V gave up 1 base and J gave up 9 bases, with 10 bases separating them. The CDR3 nucleotides are TGTGCCAGCAGTGAAGAGGGGGAGGGTGAGCAGTTCTTC. Its protein product is CASSEEGEGEQFF.

The CDR3 loop reads CASSKRGQRGPLDEQFF. Written as DNA, the CDR3 is TGTGCCAGTAGTAAGAGGGGACAGCGGGGGCCATTGGATGAGCAGTTCTTC. The chain couples TRBV19 to TRBJ2-1; D may be TRBD2 (8 bases). The ends were cut back, 4 bases at V and 8 bases at J, with 24 bases in the middle. From germline, CDR1 is LNHDA and CDR2 SQIVND (reference sequence). This CDR3 is 17 amino acids long. Full variable domain (missing parts from reference TRBV19 and TRBJ2-1): DGGITQSPKYLFRKEGQNVTLSCEQNLNHDAMYWYRQDPGQGLRLIYYSQIVNDFQKGDIAEGYSVSREKKESFPLTVTSAQKNPTAFYLCASSKRGQRGPLDEQFFGPGTRLTVL.

In this sample, this clone turned up a few times. The genes are TRBV4-3 and TRBJ2-2; TRBD2 matches at 10 bases. Germline CDR1 is LGHNA and CDR2 is YSLEER. The CDR3 consists of 16 residues. Unmatched junction bases numbered 5, after V lost 4 bases and J lost 3 bases. The CDR3 DNA is TGCGCCAGCAGCCTGAGCGGGGGGGCCGACACCGGGGAGCTGTTTTTT. Amino acids: CASSLSGGADTGELFF.

This chain uses TRBV4-1 with TRBJ1-1; 7 bases map to TRBD1. Germline V gene lookup returns CDR1 MGHRA and CDR2 YSYEKL. CDR3 length: 15 amino acids. Germline trimming cut 5 bases from V and 4 bases from J; bases unmatched to any gene: 10. CDR3 region: CASSLRQGESTEAFF. The CDR3 DNA follows: TGCGCCAGCAGCTTACGACAGGGAGAGAGCACTGAAGCTTTCTTT.

The rearrangement uses TRBV4-1 and TRBJ2-4; 7 bases agree with TRBD2. The CDR3 runs 15 residues. The germline V gene has CDR1 MGHRA and CDR2 YSYEKL. With V trimmed by 2 bases and J by 8 bases, 9 bases remained unmatched. In DNA, the CDR3 is TGCGCCAGCAGCCAATTAGCGCGGGAGCGGGACATTCAGTACTTC. Residues: CASSQLARERDIQYF.

The chain uses TRBV2 and TRBJ2-3; possibly TRBD1 for D (5 bases). V lost 7 bases and J 0 bases, leaving 20 bases between the germline ends. The V gene's germline CDR1 is SNHLY and CDR2 FYNNEI. The length of the CDR3 is 17 residues. CDR3 nucleotides: TGTGCCAGCAAAGATGGGGCAGGGTCGTTAAGCACAGATACGCAGTATTTT. Amino acid sequence: CASKDGAGSLSTDTQYF.

This clone was seen more than once but under ten times. The chain uses TRBV27 and TRBJ1-5; D unclear. The CDR3 runs to 13 residues. Germline CDR1 is MNHEY and CDR2 is SMNVEV (reference sequence). V was clipped by 9 bases and J by 5 bases, with 14 bases between them. The CDR3 DNA follows: TGTGCCAGTCCCCCGGCAGACTATCAGCCCCAGCATTTT. Its protein is CASPPADYQPQHF.

The chain couples TRBV29-1 to TRBJ2-7; 7 nucleotides align to TRBD1. V lost 3 bases, J lost 0 bases, and 2 bases stayed unmatched. In germline, CDR1 is SQVTM, CDR2 ANQGSEA. The CDR3 has 13 amino acids. CDR3 amino acids: CSVERDSSYEQYF. In DNA, the CDR3 is TGCAGCGTTGAGAGGGACAGCTCCTACGAGCAGTACTTC.

V and J are TRBV19 and TRBJ2-5; 12 bases line up with TRBD2. Germline V gives CDR1 LNHDA, CDR2 SQIVND (reference sequence). The V segment lost 4 bases and the J segment 2 bases; nucleotides outside the gene matches: 8. The CDR3 length is 17 residues. The CDR3 DNA is TGTGCCAGTAGTACCCTAGCGGGGGGGCCGGGTCAAGAGACCCAGTACTTC. Amino acid sequence: CASSTLAGGPGQETQYF.

CDR3 bases: TGCGCCAGCAGCTTTTTCGTCGGTGGGCAAGGCACTGAAGCTTTCTTT. Translating it yields CASSFFVGGQGTEAFF. The chain uses TRBV5-1 and TRBJ1-1; D unresolved. The germline gives CDR1 SGHRS, CDR2 YFSETQ. Trimming shortened V by 2 bases and J by 4 bases, and 18 bases separated the two germline ends. The CDR3 is 16 amino acids.

The chain couples TRBV30 to TRBJ1-4; 8 bases agree with TRBD1. Germline values: CDR1 GTSNPN, CDR2 SVGIG (reference sequence). The CDR3 is 12 residues long. The V and J ends lost 7 bases and 5 bases, in that order; junction bases with no gene match: 3. CDR3 sequence (DNA): TGTGCCTACGACAGGGGAAATGAAAAACTGTTTTTT. Translation: CAYDRGNEKLFF.

The V gene is TRBV5-6, the J gene TRBJ1-5; D gene ambiguous. V lost 2 bases to trimming and J lost 3 bases, with 12 bases between them. The CDR3 sequence is 15 residues long. Germline lookup yields CDR1 SGHDT and CDR2 YYEEEE. CDR3 loop: CASSFGGSLNQPQHF. The CDR3 DNA reads as TGTGCCAGCAGCTTTGGCGGAAGCCTCAATCAGCCCCAGCATTTT.

The chain combines TRBV5-6 with TRBJ2-5, with D unclear. V lost 1 base to trimming and J lost 1 base, with 14 bases between them. Germline CDR1 and CDR2: SGHDT and YYEEEE. There are 16 residues in the CDR3. CDR3 sequence reads: CASSLPLDLAQETQYF. CDR3 bases: TGTGCCAGCAGCTTGCCCCTCGACTTGGCCCAAGAGACCCAGTACTTC.

The chain employs TRBV20-1 and TRBJ2-7; D is perhaps TRBD2 (5 bases). V was clipped by 1 base and J by 4 bases, with 5 bases between them. Germline CDR1 reads DFQATT; CDR2 reads SNEGSKA (reference sequence). The CDR3 totals 11 residues. This CDR3 is CSARGTYEQYF. In DNA, the CDR3 is TGCAGTGCTAGAGGGACTTACGAGCAGTACTTC.

The gene calls are TRBV7-8 and TRBJ2-2; TRBD1 matches 9 bases. V lost 7 bases, J lost 4 bases, and 7 bases stayed unmatched. Germline V gene data show CDR1 as SGHVS and CDR2 as FQNEAQ. This CDR3 region has 15 residues. CDR3 region: CASIGLTGGTGELFF. The CDR3 region has the DNA TGTGCCAGCATAGGCCTGACAGGGGGCACCGGGGAGCTGTTTTTT.

The rearrangement joins TRBV6-1 to TRBJ1-6; TRBD1 might be the D (5 bases). This CDR3 is built from 15 residues. Deletions cut 4 bases from V and 10 bases from J, with 17 bases between. The V gene's germline CDR1 is MNHNS and CDR2 SASEGT. CDR3 sequence reads: CASSVTVQGTSPLHF. The CDR3 coding sequence is TGTGCCAGCAGTGTAACTGTCCAGGGTACCTCACCCCTCCACTTT.

This clone was seen once. The CDR3 loop is CASSVGTVGEKLFF. For the CDR3, the DNA is TGTGCCAGCAGCGTAGGGACAGTGGGTGAAAAACTGTTTTTT. This chain joins TRBV9 and TRBJ1-4, with a weak D call TRBD1 (6 bases). CDR3 length: 14 amino acids. Trimming removed 0 bases at V and 7 bases at J, with 10 bases between. CDR1 and CDR2 (germline): SGDLS, YYNGEE.

CDR3 amino acids: CASSLVSDQPQHF. The CDR3 coding sequence is TGTGCCAGCAGCTTAGTGTCGGATCAGCCCCAGCATTTT. The rearrangement joins TRBV7-9 to TRBJ1-5, with D hard to call. The ends were cut back, 1 base at V and 5 bases at J, with 6 bases in the middle. This CDR3 is 13 amino acids long. The germline V gene encodes CDR1 SEHNR and CDR2 FQNEAQ (reference sequence).